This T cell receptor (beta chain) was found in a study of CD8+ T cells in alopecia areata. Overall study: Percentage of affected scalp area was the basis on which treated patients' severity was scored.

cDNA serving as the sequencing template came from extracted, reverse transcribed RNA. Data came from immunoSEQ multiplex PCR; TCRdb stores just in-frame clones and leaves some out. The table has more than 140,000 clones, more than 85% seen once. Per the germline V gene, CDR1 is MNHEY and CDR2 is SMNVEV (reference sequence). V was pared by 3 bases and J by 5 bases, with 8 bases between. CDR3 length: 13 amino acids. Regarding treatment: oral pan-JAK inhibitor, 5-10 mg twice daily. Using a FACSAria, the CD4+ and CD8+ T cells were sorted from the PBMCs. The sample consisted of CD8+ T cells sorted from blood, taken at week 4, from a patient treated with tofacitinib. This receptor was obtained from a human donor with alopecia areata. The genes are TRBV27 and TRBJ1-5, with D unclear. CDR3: CASSLSRDQPQHF. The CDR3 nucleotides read TGTGCCAGCAGTTTGTCCCGCGATCAGCCCCAGCATTTT.